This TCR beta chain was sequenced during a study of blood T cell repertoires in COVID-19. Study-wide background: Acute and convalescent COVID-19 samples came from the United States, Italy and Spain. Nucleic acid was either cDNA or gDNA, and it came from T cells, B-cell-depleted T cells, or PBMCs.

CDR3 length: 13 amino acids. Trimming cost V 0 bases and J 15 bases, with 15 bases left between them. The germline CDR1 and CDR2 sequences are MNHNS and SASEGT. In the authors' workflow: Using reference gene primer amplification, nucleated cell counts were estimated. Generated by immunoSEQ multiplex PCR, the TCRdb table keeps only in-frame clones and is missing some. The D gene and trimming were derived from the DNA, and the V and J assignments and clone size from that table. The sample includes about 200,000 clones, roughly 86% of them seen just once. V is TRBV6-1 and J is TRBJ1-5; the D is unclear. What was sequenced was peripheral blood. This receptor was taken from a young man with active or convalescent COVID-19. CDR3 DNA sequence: TGTGCCAGCAGTGAAGCCCGGGGAACAGTGGCGCATTTT. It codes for CASSEARGTVAHF.